A single T cell receptor beta chain is shown here with its context. This receptor's antigen is unknown. Base qualities are not at hand, and no much larger clone is one base apart. Genomic DNA was extracted from sorted cells using the Qiagen DNeasy Kit. TCR beta chain deep sequencing was performed on the immunoSEQ platform. As for the original processing: The immunoSEQ Analyzer software was used to analyze the repertoire data. In its TCRdb copy, this immuneACCESS table keeps in-frame sequences only and misses some clones. Where compared with another copy, unresolved V genes explain less than half of these, and the others have no known cause. V, J and clone size are taken as reported in that table, and D and trimming were inferred from the DNA itself. The sample table contains more than 15,000 clones; only one count was recorded for over 80% of them. Less than 30% of the sample is held by the ten biggest clonotypes.

This sample is part of a study of EBV T-cell therapy then PD-1 blockade in nasopharyngeal carcinoma (dated by TCRdb to the early 2020s). Reading the label with the study, this specimen's treatment or condition is: AdE1-LMPpoly-expanded autologous EBV-specific T-cell therapy followed by anti-PD-1 nivolumab. The source material was CD8+ T cells from blood, sampled at day 0 from a patient whose treatment included autologous EBV-specific T cells and nivolumab. This TCR derives from a man between 35 and 55 years old with nasopharyngeal carcinoma.

CDR3 protein: CASSQDPYSESYNEQFF. In nucleotide form, the sequence is TGCGCCAGCAGCCAAGACCCTTACAGTGAATCCTACAATGAGCAGTTCTTC. Rearrangement joined TRBV4-3 to TRBJ2-1; a confident D gene designation cannot be given. Counted from cysteine to phenylalanine, this CDR3 has 17 amino acids. This entry keeps only the CDR3 DNA: 51 bases, framed from base 1. V and J are truncated by 0 bases and 1 base respectively, leaving an intervening sequence of 13 bases. From the germline V gene, CDR1 is LGHNA and CDR2 is YSLEER.